These 10 T cell receptor beta chains came from one sample sequenced in a study of blood T cell repertoires in COVID-19 (dated by TCRdb to the early 2020s). The library came from the immunoSEQ multiplex PCR assay. The source is immuneACCESS, and TCRdb retained only in-frame sequences with V and J called. Part of the clones is not carried over; for the studies checked, unresolved V genes explain less than half of this, and the remainder is unexplained. Within this sample are some 350,000 clones, with almost 90% of them counted one time only. The ten largest clones take up 6% to 8% of the sample. Material for sequencing was peripheral blood. The receptor set was obtained from a woman between 65 and 79 years old with COVID-19, enrolled during active disease.

V gene TRBV5-4 combines with J gene TRBJ1-1; D is perhaps TRBD1 (5 bases). The germline CDR1 and CDR2 sequences are SGHNT and YYREEE (reference sequence). The length of the CDR3 is 17 residues. The V end lost 0 bases, the J end lost 2 bases, and 17 bases lay between the germline ends. The CDR3 bases are TGTGCCAGCAGCTTGGACAGGCTGAAAAAAAGTAACACTGAAGCTTTCTTT. Translation gives CASSLDRLKKSNTEAFF. Supplemented by reference TRBV5-4 and TRBJ1-1, the full variable domain reads ETGVTQSPTHLIKTRGQQVTLRCSSQSGHNTVSWYQQALGQGPQFIFQYYREEENGRGNFPPRFSGLQFPNYSSELNVNALELDDSALYLCASSLDRLKKSNTEAFFGQGTRLTVV.

CDR3 loop: CASSLAVAAIEAFF. Written as DNA, the CDR3 is TGCGCCAGCAGCTTGGCGGTGGCAGCGATTGAAGCTTTCTTT. The rearrangement links TRBV5-1 to TRBJ1-1; D gene uncertain. The V gene's germline CDR1 is SGHRS and CDR2 YFSETQ. V lost 0 bases and J lost 7, with 13 bases in between. The CDR3 is 14 residues long.

With regard to this clone: The sample has other DNA sequences that encode this CDR3 too. This rearrangement joins TRBV6-5 to TRBJ1-1; D is possibly TRBD1 (5 bases). The ends were cut back, 0 bases at V and 5 bases at J, with 7 bases in the middle. CDR3 length equals 13 residues. CDR1 is MNHEY, CDR2 SVGAGI, per germline. The CDR3 region is CASSYSGGTEAFF. The CDR3 DNA reads TGTGCCAGCAGTTACTCCGGGGGGACTGAAGCTTTCTTT.

The chain uses TRBV7-2 and TRBJ1-4, with TRBD1 identical over 10 bases. V trimming: 5 bases; J trimming: 5 bases; junction bases outside the gene matches: 5. Per the germline V gene, CDR1 is SGHTA and CDR2 is FQGNSA. CDR3 size: 15 residues. The DNA of the CDR3 is TGTGCCAGCAGCCTCCAGACAGGGGGCAATGAAAAACTGTTTTTT. Residues: CASSLQTGGNEKLFF.

This chain connects TRBV5-6 to TRBJ2-1; TRBD1 matches 7 bases. The CDR3 extends over 15 amino acids. Germline V gives CDR1 SGHDT, CDR2 YYEEEE. The V segment lost 2 bases and the J segment 6 bases; nucleotides outside the gene matches: 8. CDR3 DNA sequence: TGTGCCAGCAGCTTACCTTACAGGGGAACCAATGAGCAGTTCTTC. Its protein is CASSLPYRGTNEQFF. Based on the CDR3 plus reference TRBV5-6 and TRBJ2-1, the full variable domain is DAGVTQSPTHLIKTRGQQVTLRCSPKSGHDTVSWYQQALGQGPQFIFQYYEEEERQRGNFPDRFSGHQFPNYSSELNVNALLLGDSALYLCASSLPYRGTNEQFFGPGTRLTVL.

The V and J genes are TRBV7-2 and TRBJ1-5; 11 bases match TRBD1. CDR1 and CDR2 (germline): SGHTA, FQGNSA. The CDR3 runs to 15 residues. V trimming: 6 bases; J trimming: 5 bases; junction bases outside the gene matches: 6. The CDR3 sequence: CASSQDRGRDQPQHF. CDR3 DNA: TGTGCCAGCAGTCAGGACAGGGGGCGCGATCAGCCCCAGCATTTT.

The chain is built from TRBV6-5 and TRBJ2-6; D gene unclear. CDR1 and CDR2 (germline): MNHEY, SVGAGI. With 6 bases removed from V and 3 bases from J, the gap between germline ends came to 6 bases. The CDR3 is 13 residues long. The DNA of the CDR3 is TGTGCCAGCAGCCGAGGTGGGGCCAACGTCCTGACTTTC. It codes for CASSRGGANVLTF.

The chain couples TRBV28 to TRBJ1-6, with 8 bases identical to TRBD1. The CDR3 extends over 16 amino acids. The germline gives CDR1 MDHEN, CDR2 SYDVKM. Trimming took 5 bases from V and 6 from J; bases not matched to a gene: 9. CDR3 residues: CASSPAGGAGNSPLHF. CDR3 in DNA: TGTGCCAGCAGTCCTGCAGGGGGCGCAGGTAATTCACCCCTCCACTTT. Drawing the rest from reference TRBV28 and TRBJ1-6, the complete variable domain is DVKVTQSSRYLVKRTGEKVFLECVQDMDHENMFWYRQDPGLGLRLIYFSYDVKMKEKGDIPEGYSVSREKKERFSLILESASTNQTSMYLCASSPAGGAGNSPLHFGNGTRLTVT.

The genes are TRBV7-8 and TRBJ1-2, with 7 bases identical to TRBD1. CDR3 length equals 15 residues. Germline V gives CDR1 SGHVS, CDR2 FQNEAQ. Trimming removed 5 bases from V and 0 bases from J; junction bases left unmatched: 6. In DNA form, the CDR3 reads TGTGCCAGCAGCCTGTGGGGACAGCCTAACTATGGCTACACCTTC. Translating gives CASSLWGQPNYGYTF. The whole variable domain, filled in from reference TRBV7-8 and TRBJ1-2, reads GAGVSQSPRYKVAKRGQDVALRCDPISGHVSLFWYQQALGQGPEFLTYFQNEAQLDKSGLPSDRFFAERPEGSVSTLKIQRTQQEDSAVYLCASSLWGQPNYGYTFGSGTRLTVV.

The chain links TRBV5-4 to TRBJ2-7; no clear D. Trimming took 1 base from V and 0 from J, leaving 5 bases between them. The V gene's germline CDR1 is SGHNT and CDR2 YYREEE (reference sequence). The CDR3 covers 13 residues. In DNA, the CDR3 is TGTGCCAGCAGCTTGTGGAGCTCCTACGAGCAGTACTTC. Amino acid sequence: CASSLWSSYEQYF.